These 30 T cell receptor beta chains originate from one sample sequenced in a study of cytomegalovirus exposure and HLA in healthy donors. PCR primers comprised 60 Vbeta and 13 Jbeta primers. This table comes from immunoSEQ multiplex PCR, and its TCRdb copy is limited to in-frame clones, with some not included. The sample consists of fewer than 150,000 clones, approximately 70% of them appearing once. Sequences were obtained from PBMCs. The receptors were gathered from a human donor in good health.

The chain uses TRBV7-2 and TRBJ2-5; 10 bases are a match to TRBD2. There are 14 residues in the CDR3. The germline V gene has CDR1 SGHTA and CDR2 FQGNSA. The ends lost 5 bases at V and 4 bases at J; junction bases unmatched: 4. CDR3 coding DNA: TGTGCCAGCAGCAACCTAGCGGGGGCAGAGACCCAGTACTTC. Protein product: CASSNLAGAETQYF.

The chain joins TRBV2 to TRBJ1-3, with 9 bases aligning to TRBD1. The germline V gene has CDR1 SNHLY and CDR2 FYNNEI. The CDR3 is 17 amino acids. The V gene end was trimmed by 6 bases and the J gene end by 0 bases; junction bases not matched to a gene: 9. The CDR3 coding sequence is TGTGCCAGCAGGGGAGGGACAGGGTATGGCTCTGGAAACACCATATATTTT. Protein: CASRGGTGYGSGNTIYF.

CDR3 DNA: TGTGCCAGCTCACCGTCAGGGGGCAATCAGCCCCAGCATTTT. Translation: CASSPSGGNQPQHF. V gene TRBV18 combines with J gene TRBJ1-5; TRBD1 is a possible D gene (6 bases). The CDR3 sequence is 14 residues long. CDR1 and CDR2 from the germline V gene are KGHSH and LQKENI. The V and J ends lost 3 bases and 2 bases respectively, with 8 bases between them.

The rearrangement uses TRBV7-9 and TRBJ1-4, with TRBD1 identical over 7 bases. CDR1 is SEHNR, CDR2 FQNEAQ, per germline (reference sequence). V lost 1 base, J lost 0 bases, and 8 bases stayed unmatched. The CDR3 covers 18 residues. The CDR3 protein is CASSLGTGSAATNEKLFF. In DNA form, the CDR3 reads TGTGCCAGCAGCTTAGGGACAGGTAGCGCCGCAACTAATGAAAAACTGTTTTTT.

The CDR3 DNA follows: TGTGCCAGCAGATTGACAGGGTTCAACACCGGGGAGCTGTTTTTT. It specifies CASRLTGFNTGELFF. V usage is TRBV2 and J usage is TRBJ2-2; TRBD1 matches at 7 bases. The V and J ends lost 6 bases and 2 bases, in that order; junction bases with no gene match: 6. This CDR3 region has 15 residues. The V gene's germline CDR1 is SNHLY and CDR2 FYNNEI.

The chain links TRBV7-9 to TRBJ1-1, with D possibly TRBD1 on 6 matching bases. Germline V gene sequence: CDR1 SEHNR, CDR2 FQNEAQ (reference sequence). V dropped 1 base and J dropped 0 bases, with 9 bases sitting between them. This CDR3 is 15 amino acids long. CDR3 in DNA: TGTGCCAGCAGCTTAGGCAGGGGAATGAACACTGAAGCTTTCTTT. Encoded protein: CASSLGRGMNTEAFF.

The rearrangement uses TRBV5-4 and TRBJ2-3; 8 bases are shared with TRBD1. The length of the CDR3 is 15 residues. V dropped 1 base and J dropped 5; count of bases not matched to a gene: 6. Germline loops: CDR1 SGHNT, CDR2 YYREEE (reference sequence). The CDR3 nucleotides read TGTGCCAGCAGCTTGACGACAGGGGCCGGAGATACGCAGTATTTT. Translating gives CASSLTTGAGDTQYF.

The rearrangement joins TRBV5-1 to TRBJ1-2, with 10 bases identical to TRBD1. V gave up 4 bases and J gave up 4 bases; unmatched junction bases: 7. The CDR3 is made up of 15 amino acids. Germline V gene data show CDR1 as SGHRS and CDR2 as YFSETQ. The CDR3 loop is CASSGTGEVLYGYTF. The CDR3 coding sequence is TGCGCCAGCAGCGGGACAGGGGAGGTGCTCTATGGCTACACCTTC.

The CDR3: CASSSSGTGGETQYF. The CDR3, as DNA: TGTGCCAGCAGCTCCTCCGGGACAGGGGGGGAGACCCAGTACTTC. The chain combines TRBV11-2 with TRBJ2-5, with 11 bases matching TRBD1. CDR1 SGHAT and CDR2 FQNNGV come from the germline V gene. There are 15 residues in the CDR3. J gave up 5 bases and V 4 bases, and 6 bases lay outside the gene matches.

J is TRBJ1-1 and V is TRBV2; 8 positions match TRBD1. J lost 1 base, V lost 5 bases, and 3 bases had no gene match. The germline V gene has CDR1 SNHLY and CDR2 FYNNEI. The CDR3 runs to 14 residues. CDR3 residues: CASSNRGSNTEAFF. The CDR3 DNA follows: TGTGCCAGCAGTAACAGGGGGTCGAACACTGAAGCTTTCTTT.

J is TRBJ2-5 and V is TRBV5-6; no clear D gene. Trimming shortened V by 2 bases and J by 1 base, and 6 bases separated the two germline ends. This CDR3 has 13 amino acids. Germline V gives CDR1 SGHDT, CDR2 YYEEEE. The CDR3 DNA sequence: TGTGCCAGCAGCTTAACGGTCCAAGAGACCCAGTACTTC. It codes for CASSLTVQETQYF.

The chain carries TRBV30 and TRBJ2-5; a weak D match, TRBD2 (5 bases). The CDR3 totals 13 residues. V lost 4 bases and J 11 bases, leaving 20 bases between the germline ends. Per the germline V gene, CDR1 is GTSNPN and CDR2 is SVGIG (reference sequence). The CDR3 sequence: CAWTLTSFGEQYF. The CDR3 DNA sequence: TGTGCCTGGACCCTAACTAGTTTCGGGGAGCAGTACTTC.

This clone has more than one count but fewer than ten. The V gene is TRBV7-9, the J gene TRBJ2-3; tentatively, D is TRBD1 (6 bases). The germline gives CDR1 SEHNR, CDR2 FQNEAQ (reference sequence). The CDR3 contains 14 residues. V lost 5 bases to trimming and J lost 6 bases, with 15 bases between them. The CDR3 here is CASSRGPRGDTQYF. The DNA of the CDR3 is TGTGCCAGCAGCCGAGGACCGAGGGGGGATACGCAGTATTTT.

This clone was observed a single time. The chain is built from TRBV6-9 and TRBJ2-4; D not certain. CDR1 is MNHGY, CDR2 SVAAGI, per germline. V was shortened by 11 bases and J by 8 bases, with 10 bases between the two germline ends. This CDR3 region has 10 residues. CDR3 sequence reads: CASPGDIQYF. DNA for the CDR3: TGTGCCTCCCCCGGTGACATTCAGTACTTC.

The chain is built from TRBV29-1 and TRBJ2-1; D perhaps matches TRBD1 (5 bases). CDR3 length equals 11 residues. Trimming stripped 7 bases from V and 3 bases from J, with 7 bases between. Germline V gene lookup returns CDR1 SQVTM and CDR2 ANQGSEA. The DNA for the CDR3 is TGCAGCGAGACAGTCTACAATGAGCAGTTCTTC. It is translated as CSETVYNEQFF.

The chain employs TRBV5-1 and TRBJ2-1; no definite D call. From germline, CDR1 is SGHRS and CDR2 YFSETQ. Trimming left V 5 bases short and J 9 bases short, with 12 bases between. CDR3 length equals 12 residues. CDR3 nucleotide sequence: TGCGCCAGCAGATCAGATGCCACTGAGCAGTTCTTC. Translated: CASRSDATEQFF.

The chain links TRBV25-1 to TRBJ1-2; possible D gene TRBD1, 5 bases. The germline V gene encodes CDR1 MGHDK and CDR2 SYGVNS. This CDR3 is 14 amino acids long. V was pared by 3 bases and J by 7 bases, with 15 bases between. This CDR3 is CASSDQGWGCGYTF. The CDR3 DNA reads TGTGCCAGCAGTGACCAGGGCTGGGGTTGTGGCTACACCTTC.

The table lists this clone with a few counts. The chain combines TRBV27 with TRBJ2-7, with TRBD1 matching 8 bases. J lost 2 bases, V lost 5 bases, and 8 bases had no gene match. CDR3 length: 15 residues. Germline V gene sequence: CDR1 MNHEY, CDR2 SMNVEV (reference sequence). The CDR3 loop reads CASSPSGGFAYEQYF. CDR3 in DNA: TGTGCCAGCAGTCCATCAGGGGGCTTCGCCTACGAGCAGTACTTC.

The chain is built from TRBV6-1 and TRBJ1-2; D might be TRBD1 (6 bases). V lost 5 bases and J 3 bases, leaving 16 bases between the germline ends. The CDR3 is 15 amino acids. The germline CDR1 and CDR2 sequences are MNHNS and SASEGT. CDR3 bases: TGTGCCAGCAGTAGGAACAGGGACGGGGACTATGGCTACACCTTC. Translating it yields CASSRNRDGDYGYTF.

This clone was seen a few times. The chain uses TRBV6-1 and TRBJ1-2; 7 bases fit TRBD1. Germline V gene lookup returns CDR1 MNHNS and CDR2 SASEGT. The CDR3 contains 14 residues. Trimming cost V 10 bases and J 4 bases; bases outside gene matches: 12. The CDR3: CATQNPRDSYGYTF. CDR3 nucleotides: TGTGCCACCCAAAACCCCCGGGACAGCTATGGCTACACCTTC.

The chain has TRBV2 and TRBJ2-7, with D possibly matching TRBD2 (5 bases). The V end lost 3 bases, the J end lost 3 bases, and 12 bases lay between the germline ends. The V gene's germline CDR1 is SNHLY and CDR2 FYNNEI. The CDR3 is 14 amino acids. This chain's CDR3 is CASSEVGVVYEQYF. The CDR3, as DNA: TGTGCCAGCAGTGAGGTGGGAGTGGTCTACGAGCAGTACTTC. The full variable domain, with the rest looked up from reference TRBV2 and TRBJ2-7, is EPEVTQTPSHQVTQMGQEVILRCVPISNHLYFYWYRQILGQKVEFLVSFYNNEISEKSEIFDDQFSVERPDGSNFTLKIRSTKLEDSAMYFCASSEVGVVYEQYFGPGTRLTVT.

This chain connects TRBV12-5 to TRBJ2-1; a possible D gene is TRBD1 (5 bases). The V gene lost 7 bases and the J gene lost 6 bases, with 10 bases spanning the gap. CDR1 and CDR2 (germline): LGHNT, FRNRAP. The length of the CDR3 is 12 residues. In DNA form, the CDR3 reads TGTGCTAGTGTAGGGGATGGCAATGAGCAGTTCTTC. Encoded protein: CASVGDGNEQFF.

This rearrangement joins TRBV6-1 to TRBJ1-1, with 8 bases identical to TRBD1. CDR1 and CDR2 from the germline V gene are MNHNS and SASEGT. The CDR3 spans 14 residues. V dropped 4 bases and J dropped 1; count of bases not matched to a gene: 2. The CDR3 is CASSVDRGNTEAFF. The CDR3 DNA is TGTGCCAGCAGTGTTGACAGGGGGAACACTGAAGCTTTCTTT.

The J gene is TRBJ2-7, the V gene TRBV29-1; possible D gene TRBD1, 6 bases. In germline, CDR1 is SQVTM, CDR2 ANQGSEA. Deletions cut 3 bases from V and 1 base from J, with 10 bases between. CDR3 length: 13 amino acids. The CDR3 protein is CSVEGDKSYEQYF. The CDR3, as DNA: TGCAGCGTTGAGGGGGACAAATCCTACGAGCAGTACTTC.

This chain joins TRBV15 and TRBJ2-6, with D possibly matching TRBD1 (6 bases). The CDR3 runs 19 residues. V shed 0 bases and J shed 0 bases, with 15 bases lying between them. Germline CDR1 and CDR2: LNHNV and YYDKDF (reference sequence). This CDR3 reads CATSRDQRTAGSGANVLTF. The CDR3 DNA follows: TGTGCCACCAGCAGAGATCAACGGACAGCCGGCTCTGGGGCCAACGTCCTGACTTTC.

The chain uses TRBV28 and TRBJ2-3; D is uncertain. From germline, CDR1 is MDHEN and CDR2 SYDVKM. Trimming removed 3 bases from V and 3 bases from J, with 7 bases in between. This CDR3 has 13 residues. The DNA of the CDR3 is TGTGCCAGCAGTTTCACAGATACAGATACGCAGTATTTT. Translating it yields CASSFTDTDTQYF.

The chain couples TRBV7-2 to TRBJ2-7, with 7 positions matching TRBD1. Germline CDR1 is SGHTA and CDR2 is FQGNSA. This CDR3 is 16 amino acids long. V shed 3 bases and J 0 bases; nucleotides not matched to a gene: 8. The CDR3 DNA sequence: TGTGCCAGCAGCTTTACAGGGGCCCCGAGCTCCTACGAGCAGTACTTC. Translated, it gives CASSFTGAPSSYEQYF.

This rearrangement joins TRBV7-6 to TRBJ2-1, with 8 positions matching TRBD2. The CDR3 is made up of 15 amino acids. The V gene end was trimmed by 1 base and the J gene end by 4 bases; junction bases not matched to a gene: 3. Germline V gene sequence: CDR1 SGHVS, CDR2 FNYEAQ. The CDR3 sequence is CASSLGAGAYNEQFF. In nucleotides, the CDR3 is TGTGCCAGCAGCTTAGGAGCGGGGGCTTACAATGAGCAGTTCTTC.

In this sample, this clone turned up once. In DNA, the CDR3 is TGTGCCAGCAGTCCGGACAGGGTGGACTATGGCTACACCTTC. It codes for CASSPDRVDYGYTF. The V and J genes are TRBV28 and TRBJ1-2; TRBD1 aligns across 8 bases. In germline, CDR1 is MDHEN, CDR2 SYDVKM. V shed 5 bases and J 3 bases; nucleotides not matched to a gene: 5. The CDR3 has 14 amino acids.

The chain uses TRBV5-1 and TRBJ2-3, with 12 bases fitting TRBD2. CDR3 size: 16 residues. Germline CDR1 is SGHRS and CDR2 is YFSETQ. V shed 4 bases and J 3 bases; nucleotides not matched to a gene: 6. For the CDR3, the DNA is TGCGCCAGCAGCCAAGGGACTAGCGGGCAAACAGATACGCAGTATTTT. It is translated as CASSQGTSGQTDTQYF.